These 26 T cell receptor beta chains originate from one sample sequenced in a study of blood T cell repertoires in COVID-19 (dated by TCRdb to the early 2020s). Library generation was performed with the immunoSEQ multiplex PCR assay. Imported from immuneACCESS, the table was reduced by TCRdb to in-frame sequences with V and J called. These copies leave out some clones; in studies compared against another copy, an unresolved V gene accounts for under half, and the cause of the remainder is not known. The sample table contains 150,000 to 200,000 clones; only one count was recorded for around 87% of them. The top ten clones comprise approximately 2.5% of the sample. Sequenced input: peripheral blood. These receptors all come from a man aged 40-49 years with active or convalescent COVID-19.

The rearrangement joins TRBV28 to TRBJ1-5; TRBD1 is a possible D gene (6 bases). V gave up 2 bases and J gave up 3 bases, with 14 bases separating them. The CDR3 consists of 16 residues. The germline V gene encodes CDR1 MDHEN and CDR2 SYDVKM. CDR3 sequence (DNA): TGTGCCAGCAGTTTAACAGGGACGGACTTCAATCAGCCCCAGCATTTT. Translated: CASSLTGTDFNQPQHF.

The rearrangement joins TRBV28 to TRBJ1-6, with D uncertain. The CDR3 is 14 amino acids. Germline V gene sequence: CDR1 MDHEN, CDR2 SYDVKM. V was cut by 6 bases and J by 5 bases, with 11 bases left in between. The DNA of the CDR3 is TGTGCCAGCAGCTCACTGGTCCATAATTCACCCCTCCACTTT. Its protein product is CASSSLVHNSPLHF.

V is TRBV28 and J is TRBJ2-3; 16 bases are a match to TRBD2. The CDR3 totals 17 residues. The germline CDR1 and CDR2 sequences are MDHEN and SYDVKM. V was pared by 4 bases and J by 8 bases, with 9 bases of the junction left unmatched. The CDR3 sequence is CASSSAGLAGGGGTQYF. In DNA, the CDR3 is TGTGCCAGCAGTTCAGCGGGACTAGCGGGGGGGGGAGGTACGCAGTATTTT.

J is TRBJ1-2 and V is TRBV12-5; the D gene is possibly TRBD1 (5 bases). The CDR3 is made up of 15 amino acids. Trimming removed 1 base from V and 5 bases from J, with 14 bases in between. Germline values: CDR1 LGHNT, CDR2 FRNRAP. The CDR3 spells CASGLGQLGAYGYTF. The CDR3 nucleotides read TGTGCTAGTGGTTTGGGTCAGCTTGGGGCTTATGGCTACACCTTC.

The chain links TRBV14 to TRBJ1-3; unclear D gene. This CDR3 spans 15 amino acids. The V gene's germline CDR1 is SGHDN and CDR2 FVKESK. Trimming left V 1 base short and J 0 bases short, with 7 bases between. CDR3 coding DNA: TGTGCCAGCAGCCAAGGGGCGACCTCTGGAAACACCATATATTTT. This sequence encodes CASSQGATSGNTIYF. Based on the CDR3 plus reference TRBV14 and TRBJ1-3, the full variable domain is EAGVTQFPSHSVIEKGQTVTLRCDPISGHDNLYWYRRVMGKEIKFLLHFVKESKQDESGMPNNRFLAERTGGTYSTLKVQPAELEDSGVYFCASSQGATSGNTIYFGEGSWLTVV.

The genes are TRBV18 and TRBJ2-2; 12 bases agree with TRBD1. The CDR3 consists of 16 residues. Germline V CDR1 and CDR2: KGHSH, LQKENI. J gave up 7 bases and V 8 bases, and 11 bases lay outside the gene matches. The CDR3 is CASTTRDRGLGGELFF. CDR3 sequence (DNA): TGTGCCAGCACCACCCGGGACAGGGGGCTCGGCGGGGAGCTGTTTTTT.

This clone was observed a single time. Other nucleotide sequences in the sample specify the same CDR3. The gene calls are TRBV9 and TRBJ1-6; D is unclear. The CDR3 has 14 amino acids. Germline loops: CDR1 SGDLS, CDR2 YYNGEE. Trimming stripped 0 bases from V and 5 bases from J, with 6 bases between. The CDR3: CASSVGSDNSPLHF. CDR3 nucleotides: TGTGCCAGCAGCGTAGGTTCGGATAATTCACCCCTCCACTTT.

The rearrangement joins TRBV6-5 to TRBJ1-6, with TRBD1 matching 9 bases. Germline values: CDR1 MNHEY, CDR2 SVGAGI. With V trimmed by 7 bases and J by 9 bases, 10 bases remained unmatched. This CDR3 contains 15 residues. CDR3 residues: CASTQGAGPGSPLHF. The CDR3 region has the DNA TGTGCCAGCACACAGGGGGCGGGCCCAGGTTCACCCCTCCACTTT.

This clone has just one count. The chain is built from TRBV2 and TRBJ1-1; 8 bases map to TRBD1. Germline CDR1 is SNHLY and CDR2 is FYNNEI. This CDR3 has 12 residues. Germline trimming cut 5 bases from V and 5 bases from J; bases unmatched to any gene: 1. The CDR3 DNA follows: TGTGCCAGCAGTCGACAGGGGACTGAAGCTTTCTTT. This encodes CASSRQGTEAFF.

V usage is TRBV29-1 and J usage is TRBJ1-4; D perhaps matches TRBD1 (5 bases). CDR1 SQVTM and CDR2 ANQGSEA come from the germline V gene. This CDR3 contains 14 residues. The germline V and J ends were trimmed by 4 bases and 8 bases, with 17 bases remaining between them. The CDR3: CSVAPLGGREKLFF. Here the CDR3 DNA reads TGCAGCGTTGCCCCGTTGGGGGGGAGGGAAAAACTGTTTTTT. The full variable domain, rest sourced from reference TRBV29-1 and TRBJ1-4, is SAVISQKPSRDICQRGTSLTIQCQVDSQVTMMFWYRQQPGQSLTLIATANQGSEATYESGFVIDKFPISRPNLTFSTLTVSNMSPEDSSIYLCSVAPLGGREKLFFGSGTQLSVL.

CDR3 bases: TGCGCCAGCAGCCAAGATGGACAGGGGGACCAAGAGACCCAGTACTTC. It encodes CASSQDGQGDQETQYF. The chain has TRBV4-1 and TRBJ2-5, with TRBD1 matching over 10 bases. This CDR3 comprises 16 residues. Per the germline V gene, CDR1 is MGHRA and CDR2 is YSYEKL. With 0 bases clipped from V and 0 bases from J, the junction kept 1 base outside the gene matches.

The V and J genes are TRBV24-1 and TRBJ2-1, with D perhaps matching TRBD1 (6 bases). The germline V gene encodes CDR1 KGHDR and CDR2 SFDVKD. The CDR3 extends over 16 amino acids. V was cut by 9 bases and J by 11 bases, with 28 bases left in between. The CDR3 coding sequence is TGTGCCACCGGACCCCAGGGGAGCGGACCTAATGAGCAGCAGTTCTTC. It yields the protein CATGPQGSGPNEQQFF.

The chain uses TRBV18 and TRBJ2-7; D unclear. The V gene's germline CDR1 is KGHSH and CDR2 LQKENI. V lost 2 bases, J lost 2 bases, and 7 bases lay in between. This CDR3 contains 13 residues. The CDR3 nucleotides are TGTGCCAGCTCACCAGGCGGAACCTACGAGCAGTACTTC. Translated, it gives CASSPGGTYEQYF.

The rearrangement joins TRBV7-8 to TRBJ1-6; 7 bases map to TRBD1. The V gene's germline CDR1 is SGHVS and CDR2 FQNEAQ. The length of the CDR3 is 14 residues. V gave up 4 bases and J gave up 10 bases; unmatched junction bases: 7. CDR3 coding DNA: TGTGCCAGCAGCTCAAACGACAGGGCCTCACCCCTCCACTTT. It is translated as CASSSNDRASPLHF.

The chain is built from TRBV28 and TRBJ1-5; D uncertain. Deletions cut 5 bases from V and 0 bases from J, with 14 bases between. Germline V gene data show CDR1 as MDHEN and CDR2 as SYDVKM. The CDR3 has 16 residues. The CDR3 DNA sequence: TGTGCCAGCAGTCCACCTTACTTCGATAGCAATCAGCCCCAGCATTTT. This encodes CASSPPYFDSNQPQHF.

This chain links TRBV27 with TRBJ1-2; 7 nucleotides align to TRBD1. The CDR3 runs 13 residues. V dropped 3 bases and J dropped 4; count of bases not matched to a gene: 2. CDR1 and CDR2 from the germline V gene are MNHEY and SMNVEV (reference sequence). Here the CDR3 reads CASSFDRAYGYTF. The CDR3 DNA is TGTGCCAGCAGTTTCGACAGGGCCTATGGCTACACCTTC.

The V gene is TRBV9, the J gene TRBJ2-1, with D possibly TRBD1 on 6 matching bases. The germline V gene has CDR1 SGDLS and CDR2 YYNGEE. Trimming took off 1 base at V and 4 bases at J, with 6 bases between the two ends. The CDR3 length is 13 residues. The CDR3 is CASSVQGYNEQFF. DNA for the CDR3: TGTGCCAGCAGCGTACAGGGGTACAATGAGCAGTTCTTC.

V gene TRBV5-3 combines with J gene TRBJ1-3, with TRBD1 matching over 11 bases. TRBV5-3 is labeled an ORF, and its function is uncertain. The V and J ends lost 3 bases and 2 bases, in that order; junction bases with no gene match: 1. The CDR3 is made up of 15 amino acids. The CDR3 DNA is TGTGCCAGAAGCTCGGACAGGGGGCCTGGAAACACCATATATTTT. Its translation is CARSSDRGPGNTIYF.

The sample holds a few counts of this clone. CDR3 sequence: CASSDQGEITNYGYTF. CDR3 nucleotides: TGTGCCAGCAGCGACCAGGGTGAGATTACTAACTATGGCTACACCTTC. The chain couples TRBV9 to TRBJ1-2; possibly TRBD1 for D (5 bases). The germline V and J ends were trimmed by 3 bases and 0 bases, with 15 bases remaining between them. This CDR3 contains 16 residues. Per germline, CDR1 SGDLS and CDR2 YYNGEE.

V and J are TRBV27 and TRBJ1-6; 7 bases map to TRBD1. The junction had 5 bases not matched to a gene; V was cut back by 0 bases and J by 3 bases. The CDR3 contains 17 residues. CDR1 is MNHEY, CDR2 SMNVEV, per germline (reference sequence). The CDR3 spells CASSLSGTVIYNSPLHF. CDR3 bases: TGTGCCAGCAGTTTATCGGGGACAGTAATCTATAATTCACCCCTCCACTTT.

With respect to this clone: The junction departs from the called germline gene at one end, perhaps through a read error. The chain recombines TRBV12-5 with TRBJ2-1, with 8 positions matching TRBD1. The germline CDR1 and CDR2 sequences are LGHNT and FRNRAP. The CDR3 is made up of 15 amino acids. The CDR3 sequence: CASALVPYRGSEQFF. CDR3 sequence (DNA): TGTGCTAGTGCTTTGGTACCCTACAGGGGGTCTGAGCAGTTCTTC.

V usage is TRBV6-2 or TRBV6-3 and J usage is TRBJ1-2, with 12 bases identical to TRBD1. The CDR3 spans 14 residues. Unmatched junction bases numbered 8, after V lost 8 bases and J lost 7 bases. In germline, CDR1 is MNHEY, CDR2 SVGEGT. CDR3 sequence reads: CASGPGTGGSGYTF. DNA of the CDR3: TGTGCCAGCGGCCCCGGGACAGGGGGCAGTGGCTACACCTTC.

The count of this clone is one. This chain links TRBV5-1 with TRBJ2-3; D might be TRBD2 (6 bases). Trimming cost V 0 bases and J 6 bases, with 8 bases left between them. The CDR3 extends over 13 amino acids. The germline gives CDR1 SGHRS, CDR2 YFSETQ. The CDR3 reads CASSLGRGDTQYF. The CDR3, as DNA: TGCGCCAGCAGCTTGGGCCGGGGGGATACGCAGTATTTT.

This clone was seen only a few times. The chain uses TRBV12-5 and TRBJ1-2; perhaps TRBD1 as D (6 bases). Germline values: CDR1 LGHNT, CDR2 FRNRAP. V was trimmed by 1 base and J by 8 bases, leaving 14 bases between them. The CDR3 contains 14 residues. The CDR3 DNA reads TGTGCTAGTGGTTTGGCACCTACAGGGCAGGGCTACACCTTC. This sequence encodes CASGLAPTGQGYTF.

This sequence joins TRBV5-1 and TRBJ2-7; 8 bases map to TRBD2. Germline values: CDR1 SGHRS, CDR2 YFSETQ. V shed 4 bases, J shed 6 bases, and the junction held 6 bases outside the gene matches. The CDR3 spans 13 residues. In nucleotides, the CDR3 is TGCGCCAGCAGCCCGGGGGGGGAAGCCGAGCAGTACTTC. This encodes CASSPGGEAEQYF. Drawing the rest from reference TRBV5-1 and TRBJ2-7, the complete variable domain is KAGVTQTPRYLIKTRGQQVTLSCSPISGHRSVSWYQQTPGQGLQFLFEYFSETQRNKGNFPGRFSGRQFSNSRSEMNVSTLELGDSALYLCASSPGGEAEQYFGPGTRLTVT.

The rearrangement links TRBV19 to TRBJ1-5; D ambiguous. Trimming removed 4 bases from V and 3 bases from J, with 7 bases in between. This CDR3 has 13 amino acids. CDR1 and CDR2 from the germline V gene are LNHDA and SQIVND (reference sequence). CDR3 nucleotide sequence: TGTGCCAGTAGTAAGCAGGTCAATCAGCCCCAGCATTTT. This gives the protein CASSKQVNQPQHF.